Following are 17 T cell receptor beta chains from one sample sequenced in a study of CD8+CD57+ T cells in acquired aplastic anemia. Genomic DNA served as template for TCR beta VDJ and CDR3 profiling. Each CDR3 protein gets one entry after TCRdb re-called the reads with MiXCR. The data hold just over 200,000 distinct CDR3 sequences, with roughly 60% observed a single time. Only patients with CD8+CD57+ cell expansion on flow cytometry were chosen for sequencing. Specimen: sorted CD4+, CD8+, or CD8+CD57+ T cells (not recorded which) from PBMCs. Receptors originate from a human donor with aplastic anemia.

V and J are TRBV4-1 and TRBJ2-7; 10 nucleotides match TRBD1. The CDR3 loop spans 15 amino acids. Trimming at V came to 1 base and at J to 2 bases, leaving 2 bases not matched to a gene. Germline V gene sequence: CDR1 MGHRA, CDR2 YSYEKL. CDR3 sequence: CASSQGTGGTYEQYF. The CDR3 coding sequence is TGCGCCAGCAGCCAAGGGACAGGGGGAACCTACGAGCAGTACTTC.

The rearrangement joins TRBV20-1 to TRBJ2-3, with TRBD2 as a possible D gene (7 bases). The ends were cut back, 0 bases at V and 0 bases at J, with 16 bases in the middle. CDR3 length: 17 residues. Looked up from germline, CDR1 is DFQATT and CDR2 is SNEGSKA (reference sequence). This CDR3 reads CSARDRGGGLSTDTQYF. The CDR3 DNA reads as TGCAGTGCTAGAGATCGAGGGGGGGGCCTTAGCACAGATACGCAGTATTTT.

As to this clonotype: The junction differs from germline at one of its ends, possibly a read error. This chain uses TRBV19 with TRBJ2-1; 10 nucleotides align to TRBD1. This CDR3 comprises 16 residues. Germline V lookup: CDR1 LNHDA, CDR2 SQIVND (reference sequence). This chain's CDR3 is CASSNPGTGDYNGQFF. In nucleotides, the CDR3 is TGTGCCAGTAGTAACCCCGGGACAGGGGACTACAATGGGCAGTTCTTC. Full variable domain (remainder filled in from reference TRBV19 and TRBJ2-1): DGGITQSPKYLFRKEGQNVTLSCEQNLNHDAMYWYRQDPGQGLRLIYYSQIVNDFQKGDIAEGYSVSREKKESFPLTVTSAQKNPTAFYLCASSNPGTGDYNGQFFGPGTRLTVL.

The chain couples TRBV2 to TRBJ2-1, with 7 nucleotides matching TRBD2. CDR1 is SNHLY, CDR2 FYNNEI, per germline. After removal of 7 bases from V and 7 bases from J, the junction contained 7 bases not matched to a gene. This CDR3 region has 13 residues. CDR3 in DNA: TGTGCCAGCATGGTGGGAGGGCGAAATGAGCAGTTCTTC. It specifies CASMVGGRNEQFF.

The chain is built from TRBV29-1 and TRBJ1-4, with D tentatively TRBD1 (5 bases). V dropped 4 bases and J dropped 10 bases, with 16 bases sitting between them. CDR3 length: 13 amino acids. CDR1 is SQVTM, CDR2 ANQGSEA, per germline. CDR3 sequence reads: CSVAGKLSGKLFF. The CDR3 bases are TGCAGCGTTGCAGGGAAGTTAAGTGGAAAACTGTTTTTT.

This clonotype was found a few times. The chain employs TRBV29-1 and TRBJ1-2; no clear D. Germline values: CDR1 SQVTM, CDR2 ANQGSEA. The CDR3 is made up of 12 amino acids. V was shortened by 2 bases and J by 3 bases, with 7 bases between the two germline ends. The CDR3 reads CSVERQDYGYTF. The CDR3 DNA reads as TGCAGCGTTGAAAGGCAGGACTATGGCTACACCTTC.

In this sample, this clonotype turned up a few times. The chain links TRBV20-1 to TRBJ2-1, with 13 bases fitting TRBD2. This CDR3 spans 15 amino acids. Trimming took 4 bases from V and 6 from J; bases not matched to a gene: 6. Germline V gene sequence: CDR1 DFQATT, CDR2 SNEGSKA (reference sequence). CDR3 nucleotides: TGCAGTGCTAACCCCGGACTAGCGGGGGTCAATGAGCAGTTCTTC. Residues: CSANPGLAGVNEQFF.

The chain has TRBV29-1 and TRBJ2-2; 8 nucleotides align to TRBD2. The CDR3 sequence is 15 residues long. Germline loops: CDR1 SQVTM, CDR2 ANQGSEA. Trimming cost V 4 bases and J 6 bases; bases outside gene matches: 10. The CDR3 nucleotides are TGCAGCGTTGCCGCGGGGGGTCATGAGGCCGGGGAGCTGTTTTTT. This codes for CSVAAGGHEAGELFF.

With regard to this clonotype: A junction end diverges from the germline sequence, so it may reflect a read error. This chain joins TRBV19 and TRBJ1-2; maybe TRBD1 (6 bases). Germline V lookup: CDR1 LNHDA, CDR2 SQIVND (reference sequence). The CDR3 contains 14 residues. CDR3 loop: CASTTDSTNNGYTF. CDR3 bases: TGTGCCAGTACCACGGACAGCACTAACAATGGCTACACCTTC.

This clonotype was observed a few times. V and J are TRBV20-1 and TRBJ2-7, with 7 positions matching TRBD1. V trimming: 3 bases; J trimming: 2 bases; junction bases outside the gene matches: 7. In germline, CDR1 is DFQATT, CDR2 SNEGSKA (reference sequence). This CDR3 has 14 residues. The CDR3 here is CSARVRGQAYEQYF. In DNA form, the CDR3 reads TGCAGTGCTAGGGTCAGAGGACAGGCCTACGAGCAGTACTTC.

This chain links TRBV7-2 with TRBJ1-1; D possibly corresponds to TRBD1 (5 bases). This CDR3 region has 14 residues. The V end lost 5 bases, the J end lost 5 bases, and 15 bases lay between the germline ends. CDR1 is SGHTA and CDR2 is FQGNSA in the germline V gene. The CDR3 DNA reads TGTGCCAGCAGCCGGGACGGCCGCGATACTGAAGCTTTCTTT. Protein product: CASSRDGRDTEAFF.

The chain uses TRBV7-6 and TRBJ2-3, with a weak D call TRBD1 (5 bases). Germline V gene sequence: CDR1 SGHVS, CDR2 FNYEAQ. The CDR3 runs 15 residues. V was pared by 5 bases and J by 0 bases, with 12 bases between. For the CDR3, the DNA is TGTGCCAGCAGCCAGGGTGAAGGTAGCACAGATACGCAGTATTTT. Amino acid sequence: CASSQGEGSTDTQYF. The whole variable domain, filled in from reference TRBV7-6 and TRBJ2-3, reads GAGVSQSPRYKVTKRGQDVALRCDPISGHVSLYWYRQALGQGPEFLTYFNYEAQQDKSGLPNDRFSAERPEGSISTLTIQRTEQRDSAMYRCASSQGEGSTDTQYFGPGTRLTVL.

The chain joins TRBV12-3 or TRBV12-4 to TRBJ2-7; D is unclear. Trimming stripped 5 bases from V and 4 bases from J, with 18 bases between. The CDR3 is 15 amino acids. The chain's CDR3 is CASSHRSPGEYEQYF. The DNA of the CDR3 is TGTGCCAGCAGTCACCGGTCCCCGGGTGAGTACGAGCAGTACTTC.

This sequence joins TRBV29-1 and TRBJ2-3; D ambiguous. Trimming removed 7 bases from V and 1 base from J, with 12 bases in between. The CDR3 sequence is 13 residues long. Germline V gene lookup returns CDR1 SQVTM and CDR2 ANQGSEA. CDR3 sequence reads: CSARILRTDTQYF. The CDR3 nucleotides read TGCAGCGCCCGAATTCTCCGCACAGATACGCAGTATTTT.

Comment on this clonotype: The junction departs from germline at one end; a sequencing error may be responsible. V usage is TRBV10-3 and J usage is TRBJ2-1; 8 bases fit TRBD1. This CDR3 has 15 residues. The V gene's germline CDR1 is ENHRY and CDR2 SYGVKD. As DNA, the CDR3 is TGTGCCGTCAGTGATGACACAGGGGGTAAAAATGAGCAGTTCTTC. It translates to CAVSDDTGGKNEQFF.

This clonotype was picked up many times. The chain is built from TRBV28 and TRBJ2-3, with 10 bases lining up with TRBD2. V was pared by 8 bases and J by 4 bases, with 6 bases of the junction left unmatched. This CDR3 has 14 residues. CDR1 and CDR2 (germline): MDHEN, SYDVKM. CDR3 nucleotides: TGTGCCAGCCTAAGCGGGGGGGTGCCAGATACGCAGTATTTT. This translates into CASLSGGVPDTQYF.

This clonotype has a count of ten or more. V usage is TRBV5-1 and J usage is TRBJ1-1; D uncertain. This CDR3 spans 16 amino acids. V was cut by 3 bases and J by 0 bases, with 15 bases left in between. Germline CDR1 SGHRS, CDR2 YFSETQ. The CDR3 DNA sequence: TGCGCCAGCAGCTCTCGGGGAGATTCCATGAACACTGAAGCTTTCTTT. Translating it yields CASSSRGDSMNTEAFF.